These 18 T cell receptor beta chains were all obtained from the same sample, sequenced in a study of CD8 T cells in ankylosing spondylitis. One entry per CDR3 protein, called by TCRdb with MiXCR from the 5' RACE reads. The table lists just over 300,000 distinct CDR3 sequences, under 25% of them singletons. Input material: blood, either unsorted or a sorted T cell fraction (not recorded which). These receptors came from a female donor with ankylosing spondylitis or in good health (not recorded which).

This clonotype was counted only a few times. J is TRBJ1-1 and V is TRBV5-6, with 12 nucleotides matching TRBD1. V was clipped by 3 bases and J by 10 bases; unmatched bases: 13. Germline V gives CDR1 SGHDT, CDR2 YYEEEE. This CDR3 comprises 16 residues. The CDR3 sequence: CASSSPTGDRGLAAFF. CDR3 coding DNA: TGTGCCAGCAGCTCCCCGACTGGGGACAGGGGGCTAGCAGCTTTCTTT.

The table lists this clonotype with a few counts. The J gene is TRBJ2-1, the V gene TRBV11-2; TRBD2 matches at 12 bases. The CDR3 sequence is 15 residues long. With 4 bases clipped from V and 4 bases from J, the junction kept 2 bases outside the gene matches. The germline gives CDR1 SGHAT, CDR2 FQNNGV. The CDR3 bases are TGTGCCAGCAGCTGGCTAGCGGGAGGGTACAATGAGCAGTTCTTC. Its translation: CASSWLAGGYNEQFF.

This clonotype has just a few counts. This chain uses TRBV4-2 with TRBJ2-5; D unresolved. V was shortened by 0 bases and J by 4 bases, with 12 bases between the two germline ends. CDR1 and CDR2 from the germline V gene are LGHNA and YNFKEQ. The CDR3 consists of 15 residues. The CDR3 sequence: CASSQDWSVRETQYF. DNA for the CDR3: TGTGCCAGCAGCCAAGATTGGAGTGTTAGAGAGACCCAGTACTTC.

In this sample, this clonotype turned up a few times. V usage is TRBV10-3 and J usage is TRBJ2-1; the match to TRBD1 covers 7 bases. Looked up from germline, CDR1 is ENHRY and CDR2 is SYGVKD. There are 16 residues in the CDR3. The J segment lost 8 bases and the V segment lost 6 bases, leaving 16 bases of the junction unmatched. CDR3: CAIRSTPGQLSHEQFF. The CDR3 DNA reads TGTGCCATCAGATCGACCCCGGGACAGTTATCCCATGAGCAGTTCTTC.

This clonotype was seen only a few times. This chain's CDR3 is CASSLRLAASYEQYF. In DNA form, the CDR3 reads TGTGCCAGCAGTCTTAGACTAGCGGCCTCCTACGAGCAGTACTTC. The chain couples TRBV6-1 to TRBJ2-7; 9 bases line up with TRBD2. Germline CDR1 MNHNS, CDR2 SASEGT. The CDR3 totals 15 residues. Trimming at V came to 5 bases and at J to 0 bases, leaving 5 bases not matched to a gene.

V is TRBV11-3 and J is TRBJ2-1; D gene ambiguous. Germline V gene sequence: CDR1 SGHNT, CDR2 YENEEA. The CDR3 loop spans 13 amino acids. Trimming cost V 3 bases and J 10 bases, with 13 bases left between them. The CDR3: CASSFLSYGEQFF. The CDR3, as DNA: TGTGCCAGCAGCTTTCTATCGTACGGGGAGCAGTTCTTC.

The rearrangement uses TRBV6-5 and TRBJ2-1; D ambiguous. Deletions cut 2 bases from V and 6 bases from J, with 8 bases between. The germline gives CDR1 MNHEY, CDR2 SVGAGI. The CDR3 runs 13 residues. This CDR3 is CASSYPASNEQFF. The CDR3 DNA sequence: TGTGCCAGCAGTTACCCAGCATCCAATGAGCAGTTCTTC.

In this sample, this clonotype turned up many times. J is TRBJ1-5 and V is TRBV29-1; 7 bases match TRBD1. CDR3 length: 15 residues. V lost 4 bases, J lost 5 bases, and 11 bases stayed unmatched. Germline V gene lookup returns CDR1 SQVTM and CDR2 ANQGSEA. CDR3 sequence: CSVGIGTAKHQPQHF. The DNA of the CDR3 is TGCAGCGTTGGTATTGGGACAGCTAAACATCAGCCCCAGCATTTT.

V and J are TRBV27 and TRBJ2-7, with D perhaps matching TRBD1 (5 bases). Per the germline V gene, CDR1 is MNHEY and CDR2 is SMNVEV (reference sequence). The CDR3 is 14 residues long. V was cut by 1 base and J by 0 bases, with 7 bases left in between. The CDR3 sequence: CASSLFQGSYEQYF. Written as DNA, the CDR3 is TGTGCCAGCAGTTTATTTCAGGGCTCCTACGAGCAGTACTTC.

The chain recombines TRBV20-1 with TRBJ2-3, with D uncertain. The V end lost 7 bases, the J end lost 0 bases, and 17 bases lay between the germline ends. CDR1 is DFQATT, CDR2 SNEGSKA, per germline (reference sequence). This CDR3 is built from 15 residues. The CDR3, as DNA: TGCAGTGGTCGGCAAAACCTGCCTAGCACAGATACGCAGTATTTT. Translating gives CSGRQNLPSTDTQYF.

CDR3 nucleotide sequence: TGCGCCAGCAGCCCGGCCGGGCAGGGCAGAAATGAGCAGTTCTTC. Residues: CASSPAGQGRNEQFF. The chain joins TRBV5-1 to TRBJ2-1, with a tentative D call TRBD1 (5 bases). The CDR3 consists of 15 residues. The V end lost 4 bases, the J end lost 7 bases, and 18 bases lay between the germline ends. Germline values: CDR1 SGHRS, CDR2 YFSETQ. Variable domain in full (rest from reference TRBV5-1 and TRBJ2-1): KAGVTQTPRYLIKTRGQQVTLSCSPISGHRSVSWYQQTPGQGLQFLFEYFSETQRNKGNFPGRFSGRQFSNSRSEMNVSTLELGDSALYLCASSPAGQGRNEQFFGPGTRLTVL.

The chain has TRBV10-3 and TRBJ2-7, with TRBD1 identical over 8 bases. V lost 0 bases and J lost 4; bases outside the gene matches: 17. The CDR3 length is 19 residues. Germline CDR1 and CDR2: ENHRY and SYGVKD. CDR3 sequence (DNA): TGTGCCATCAGTGAGTCGAGCAGGACAGGGCCTAGAAGGATATACGAGCAGTACTTC. It yields the protein CAISESSRTGPRRIYEQYF.

There are many counts of this clonotype. The V and J genes are TRBV12-3 or TRBV12-4 and TRBJ1-1; maybe TRBD1 (5 bases). With 1 base removed from V and 6 bases from J, the gap between germline ends came to 15 bases. CDR3 length equals 15 residues. The CDR3 bases are TGTGCCAGCAGTTTAGTGGGGATGAGGGACCCTGAAGCTTTCTTT. It codes for CASSLVGMRDPEAFF.

This clonotype was counted between two and nine times. V and J are TRBV29-1 and TRBJ2-4, with D tentatively TRBD1 (6 bases). The germline gives CDR1 SQVTM, CDR2 ANQGSEA. Trimming took 4 bases from V and 3 from J, leaving 13 bases between them. The CDR3 is 14 residues long. The CDR3 sequence: CSVGGGGGKNIQYF. Here the CDR3 DNA reads TGCAGCGTTGGAGGGGGTGGGGGCAAAAACATTCAGTACTTC.

In this sample, this clonotype turned up many times. The chain links TRBV7-2 to TRBJ2-2, with 7 bases that match TRBD2. The CDR3 spans 17 residues. Germline values: CDR1 SGHTA, CDR2 FQGNSA. Trimming cost V 1 base and J 5 bases; bases outside gene matches: 10. The CDR3 sequence is CASSLEWGGSRTGELFF. DNA for the CDR3: TGTGCCAGCAGCTTAGAGTGGGGGGGTTCGAGGACCGGGGAGCTGTTTTTT.

In this sample, this clonotype turned up a few times. The rearrangement joins TRBV5-1 to TRBJ2-6; no clear D gene. The CDR3 is 15 amino acids. Germline V gene data show CDR1 as SGHRS and CDR2 as YFSETQ. V lost 4 bases, J lost 0 bases, and 8 bases lay in between. The CDR3 sequence: CASSPLTSGANVLTF. The CDR3 nucleotides are TGCGCCAGCAGCCCCCTTACCTCTGGGGCCAACGTCCTGACTTTC. The entire variable domain, with the rest obtained from reference TRBV5-1 and TRBJ2-6, is as follows: KAGVTQTPRYLIKTRGQQVTLSCSPISGHRSVSWYQQTPGQGLQFLFEYFSETQRNKGNFPGRFSGRQFSNSRSEMNVSTLELGDSALYLCASSPLTSGANVLTFGAGSRLTVL.

The table lists this clonotype with a few counts. The chain links TRBV2 to TRBJ2-7; no definite D call. The CDR3 is 13 amino acids. The V and J ends lost 7 bases and 6 bases respectively, with 16 bases between them. Germline V CDR1 and CDR2: SNHLY, FYNNEI. The CDR3 DNA reads TGTGCCAGCACCGATTATGGGCGCAGCGAGCAGTACTTC. As protein: CASTDYGRSEQYF.

This chain joins TRBV12-3 or TRBV12-4 and TRBJ2-3, with 9 nucleotides matching TRBD2. J lost 2 bases, V lost 2 bases, and 17 bases had no gene match. The CDR3 runs to 20 residues. CDR3 residues: CASSLSAWSSGKGNTDTQYF. CDR3 bases: TGTGCCAGCAGTTTAAGTGCGTGGTCTAGCGGGAAAGGCAACACAGATACGCAGTATTTT.